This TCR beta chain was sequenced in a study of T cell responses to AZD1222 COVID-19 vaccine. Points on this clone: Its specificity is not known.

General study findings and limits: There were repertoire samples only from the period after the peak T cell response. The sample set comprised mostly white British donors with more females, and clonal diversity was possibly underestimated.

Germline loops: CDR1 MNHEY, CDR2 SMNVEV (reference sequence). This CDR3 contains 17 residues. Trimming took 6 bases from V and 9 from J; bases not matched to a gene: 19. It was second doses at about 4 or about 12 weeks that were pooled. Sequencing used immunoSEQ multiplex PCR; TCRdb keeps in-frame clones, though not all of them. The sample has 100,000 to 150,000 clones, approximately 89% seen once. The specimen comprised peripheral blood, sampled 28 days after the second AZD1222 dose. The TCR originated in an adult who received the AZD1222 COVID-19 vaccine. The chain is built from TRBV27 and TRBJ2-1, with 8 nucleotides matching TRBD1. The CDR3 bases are TGTGCCAGCAGGAATCAAAAAGGACAGGGAAGGTCGAGTGAGCAGTTCTTC. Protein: CASRNQKGQGRSSEQFF.